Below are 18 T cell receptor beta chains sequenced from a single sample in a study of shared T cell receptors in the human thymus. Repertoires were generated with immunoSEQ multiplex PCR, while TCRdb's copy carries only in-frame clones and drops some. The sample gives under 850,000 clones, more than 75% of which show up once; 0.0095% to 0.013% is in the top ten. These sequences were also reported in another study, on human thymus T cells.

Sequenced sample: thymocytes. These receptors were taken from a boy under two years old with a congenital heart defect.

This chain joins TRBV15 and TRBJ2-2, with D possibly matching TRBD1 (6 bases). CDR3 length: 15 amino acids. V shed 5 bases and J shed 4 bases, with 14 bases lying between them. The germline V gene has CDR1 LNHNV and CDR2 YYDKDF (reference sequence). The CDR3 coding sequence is TGTGCCACCAGCGCAAGGACAGACCTCACCGGGGAGCTGTTTTTT. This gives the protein CATSARTDLTGELFF. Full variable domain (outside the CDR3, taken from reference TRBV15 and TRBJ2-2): DAMVIQNPRYQVTQFGKPVTLSCSQTLNHNVMYWYQQKSSQAPKLLFHYYDKDFNNEADTPDNFQSRRPNTSFCFLDIRSPGLGDTAMYLCATSARTDLTGELFFGEGSRLTVL.

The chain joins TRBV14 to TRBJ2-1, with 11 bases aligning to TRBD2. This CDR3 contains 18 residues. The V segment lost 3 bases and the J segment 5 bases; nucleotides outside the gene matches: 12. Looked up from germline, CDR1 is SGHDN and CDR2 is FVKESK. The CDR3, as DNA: TGTGCCAGCAGCCAGGACCCCGGGACTAGCGGAATACACAATGAGCAGTTCTTC. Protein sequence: CASSQDPGTSGIHNEQFF.

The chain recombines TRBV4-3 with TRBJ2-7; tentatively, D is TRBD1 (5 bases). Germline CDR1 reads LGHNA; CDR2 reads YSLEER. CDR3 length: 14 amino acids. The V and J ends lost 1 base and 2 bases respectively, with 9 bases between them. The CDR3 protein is CASSQGRTPYEQYF. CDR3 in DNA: TGCGCCAGCAGCCAAGGTAGGACACCCTACGAGCAGTACTTC.

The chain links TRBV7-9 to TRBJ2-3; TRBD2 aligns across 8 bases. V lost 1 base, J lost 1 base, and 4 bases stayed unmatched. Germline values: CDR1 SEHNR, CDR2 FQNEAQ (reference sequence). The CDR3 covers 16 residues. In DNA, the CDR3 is TGTGCCAGCAGCTTAGTGGCTAGCGGGCGCACAGATACGCAGTATTTT. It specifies CASSLVASGRTDTQYF.

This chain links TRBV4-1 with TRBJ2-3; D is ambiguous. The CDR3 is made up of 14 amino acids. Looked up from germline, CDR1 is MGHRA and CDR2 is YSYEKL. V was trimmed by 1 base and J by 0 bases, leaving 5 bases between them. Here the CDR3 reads CASSQVASTDTQYF. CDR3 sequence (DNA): TGCGCCAGCAGCCAAGTGGCAAGCACAGATACGCAGTATTTT.

CDR3 DNA: TGTGCCAGCAGCCCGCGGGTGGGGGCCAACTATGGCTACACCTTC. Protein product: CASSPRVGANYGYTF. The chain couples TRBV6-1 to TRBJ1-2; TRBD1 is a possible D gene (6 bases). With 6 bases removed from V and 2 bases from J, the gap between germline ends came to 16 bases. The length of the CDR3 is 15 residues. Germline V gives CDR1 MNHNS, CDR2 SASEGT.

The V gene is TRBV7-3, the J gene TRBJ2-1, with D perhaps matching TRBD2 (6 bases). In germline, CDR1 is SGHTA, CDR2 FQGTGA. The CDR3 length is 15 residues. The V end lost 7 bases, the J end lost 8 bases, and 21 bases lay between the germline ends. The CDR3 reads CASTKQADRGYEQFF. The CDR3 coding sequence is TGTGCCAGCACGAAACAGGCCGACCGGGGGTATGAGCAGTTCTTC.

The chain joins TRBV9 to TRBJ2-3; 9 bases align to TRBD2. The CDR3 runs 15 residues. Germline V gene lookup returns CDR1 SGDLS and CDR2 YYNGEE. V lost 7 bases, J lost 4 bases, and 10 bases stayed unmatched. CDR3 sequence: CASGEAGGRADTQYF. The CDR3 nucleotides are TGTGCCAGCGGGGAAGCGGGAGGACGGGCAGATACGCAGTATTTT. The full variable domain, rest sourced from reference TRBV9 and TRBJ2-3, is DSGVTQTPKHLITATGQRVTLRCSPRSGDLSVYWYQQSLDQGLQFLIQYYNGEERAKGNILERFSAQQFPDLHSELNLSSLELGDSALYFCASGEAGGRADTQYFGPGTRLTVL.

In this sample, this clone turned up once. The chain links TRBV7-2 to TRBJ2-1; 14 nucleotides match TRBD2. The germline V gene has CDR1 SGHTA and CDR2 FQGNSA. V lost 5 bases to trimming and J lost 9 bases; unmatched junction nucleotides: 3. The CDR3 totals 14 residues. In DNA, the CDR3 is TGTGCCAGCAGCAAGGGACTAGCGGGAGCTGAGCAGTTCTTC. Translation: CASSKGLAGAEQFF.

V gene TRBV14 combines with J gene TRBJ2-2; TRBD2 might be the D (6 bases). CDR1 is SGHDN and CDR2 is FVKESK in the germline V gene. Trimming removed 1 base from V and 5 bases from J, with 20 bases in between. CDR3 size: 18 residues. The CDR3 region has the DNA TGTGCCAGCAGCCAAGTGATGGCGGGGCTTCAAGGAACCGGGGAGCTGTTTTTT. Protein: CASSQVMAGLQGTGELFF. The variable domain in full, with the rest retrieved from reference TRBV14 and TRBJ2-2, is EAGVTQFPSHSVIEKGQTVTLRCDPISGHDNLYWYRRVMGKEIKFLLHFVKESKQDESGMPNNRFLAERTGGTYSTLKVQPAELEDSGVYFCASSQVMAGLQGTGELFFGEGSRLTVL.

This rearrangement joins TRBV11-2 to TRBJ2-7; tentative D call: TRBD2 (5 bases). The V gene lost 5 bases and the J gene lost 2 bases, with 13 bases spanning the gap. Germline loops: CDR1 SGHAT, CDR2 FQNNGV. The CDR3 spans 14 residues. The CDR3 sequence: CASSARTGTYEQYF. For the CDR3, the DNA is TGTGCCAGCAGCGCTAGAACCGGGACCTACGAGCAGTACTTC.

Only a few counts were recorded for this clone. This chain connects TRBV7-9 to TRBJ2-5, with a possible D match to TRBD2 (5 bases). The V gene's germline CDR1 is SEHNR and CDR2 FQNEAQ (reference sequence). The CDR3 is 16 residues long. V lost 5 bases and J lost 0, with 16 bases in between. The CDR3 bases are TGTGCCAGCAGCACGGCATTCCCGCGGGACCAAGAGACCCAGTACTTC. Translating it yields CASSTAFPRDQETQYF.

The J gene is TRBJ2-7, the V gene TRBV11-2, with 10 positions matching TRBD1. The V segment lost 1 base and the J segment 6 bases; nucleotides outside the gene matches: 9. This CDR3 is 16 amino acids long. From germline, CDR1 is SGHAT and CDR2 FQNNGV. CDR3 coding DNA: TGTGCCAGCAGCTTAGTGGGGACCGGGACAGGGGCCGAGCAGTACTTC. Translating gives CASSLVGTGTGAEQYF.

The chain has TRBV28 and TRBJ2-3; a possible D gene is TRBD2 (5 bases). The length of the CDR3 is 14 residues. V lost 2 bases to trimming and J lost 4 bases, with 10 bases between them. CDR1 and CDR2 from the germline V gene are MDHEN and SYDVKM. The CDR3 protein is CASSLEAGPDTQYF. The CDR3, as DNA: TGTGCCAGCAGTTTAGAGGCGGGCCCAGATACGCAGTATTTT.

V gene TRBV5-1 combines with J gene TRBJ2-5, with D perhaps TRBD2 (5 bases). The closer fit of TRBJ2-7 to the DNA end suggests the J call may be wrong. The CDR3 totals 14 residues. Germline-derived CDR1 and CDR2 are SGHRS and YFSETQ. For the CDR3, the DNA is TGCGCCAGCAGCCCCTTTGGGGTGCGGGTCGAGCAGTACTTC. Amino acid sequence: CASSPFGVRVEQYF.

The CDR3 region has the DNA TGTGCCAGCAGCTCTCCCCGACAGGGGAAAGAGACCCAGTACTTC. Protein sequence: CASSSPRQGKETQYF. This sequence joins TRBV7-9 and TRBJ2-5; 8 positions agree with TRBD1. Germline lookup yields CDR1 SEHNR and CDR2 FQNEAQ (reference sequence). V lost 4 bases to trimming and J lost 3 bases; unmatched junction nucleotides: 7. The CDR3 consists of 15 residues.

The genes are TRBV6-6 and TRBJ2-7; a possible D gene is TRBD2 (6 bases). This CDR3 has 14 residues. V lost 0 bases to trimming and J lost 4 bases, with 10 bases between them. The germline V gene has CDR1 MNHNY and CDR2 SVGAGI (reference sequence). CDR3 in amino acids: CASSYSDYVYEQYF. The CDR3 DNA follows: TGTGCCAGCAGTTACTCGGACTACGTATACGAGCAGTACTTC.

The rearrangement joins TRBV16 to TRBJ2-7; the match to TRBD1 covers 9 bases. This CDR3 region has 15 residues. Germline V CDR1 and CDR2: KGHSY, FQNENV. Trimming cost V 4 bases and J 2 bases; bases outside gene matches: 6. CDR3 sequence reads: CASSRRDRDTYEQYF. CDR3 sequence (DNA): TGTGCCAGCAGCCGCCGGGACAGGGACACCTACGAGCAGTACTTC.